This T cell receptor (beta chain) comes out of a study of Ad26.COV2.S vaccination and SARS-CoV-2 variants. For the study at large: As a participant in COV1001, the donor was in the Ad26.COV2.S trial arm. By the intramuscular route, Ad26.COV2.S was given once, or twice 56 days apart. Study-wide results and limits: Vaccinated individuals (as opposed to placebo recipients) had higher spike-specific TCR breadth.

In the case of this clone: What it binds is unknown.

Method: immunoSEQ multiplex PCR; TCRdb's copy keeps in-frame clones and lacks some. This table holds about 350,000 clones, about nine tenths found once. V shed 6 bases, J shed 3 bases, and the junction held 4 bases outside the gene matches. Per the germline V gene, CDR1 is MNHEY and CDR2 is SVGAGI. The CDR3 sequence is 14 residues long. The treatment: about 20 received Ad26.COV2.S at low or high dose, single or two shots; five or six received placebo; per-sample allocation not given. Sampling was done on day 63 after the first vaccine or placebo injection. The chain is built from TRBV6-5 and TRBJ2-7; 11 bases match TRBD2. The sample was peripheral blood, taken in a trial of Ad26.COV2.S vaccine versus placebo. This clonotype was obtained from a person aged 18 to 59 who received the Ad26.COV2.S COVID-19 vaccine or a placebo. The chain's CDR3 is CASSEGLAVYEQYF. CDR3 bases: TGTGCCAGCAGCGAGGGACTAGCGGTCTACGAGCAGTACTTC.